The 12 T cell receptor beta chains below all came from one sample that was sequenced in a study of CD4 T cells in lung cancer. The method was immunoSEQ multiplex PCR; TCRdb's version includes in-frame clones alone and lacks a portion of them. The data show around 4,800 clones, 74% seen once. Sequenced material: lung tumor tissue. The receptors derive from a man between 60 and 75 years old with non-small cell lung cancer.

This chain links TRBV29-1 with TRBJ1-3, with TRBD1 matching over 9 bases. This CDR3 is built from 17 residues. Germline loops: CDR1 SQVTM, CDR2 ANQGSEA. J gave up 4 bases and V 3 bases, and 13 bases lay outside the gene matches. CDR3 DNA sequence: TGCAGCGTTGAGTTGTCCGGGACAGGGAAAGCCGGAAACACCATATATTTT. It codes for CSVELSGTGKAGNTIYF.

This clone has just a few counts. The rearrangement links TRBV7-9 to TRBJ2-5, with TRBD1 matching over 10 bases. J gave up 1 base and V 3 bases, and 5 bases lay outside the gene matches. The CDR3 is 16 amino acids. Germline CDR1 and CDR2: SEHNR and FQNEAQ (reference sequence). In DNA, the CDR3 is TGTGCCAGCAGCTTTGGGGACAGGGGCACCCAAGAGACCCAGTACTTC. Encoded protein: CASSFGDRGTQETQYF.

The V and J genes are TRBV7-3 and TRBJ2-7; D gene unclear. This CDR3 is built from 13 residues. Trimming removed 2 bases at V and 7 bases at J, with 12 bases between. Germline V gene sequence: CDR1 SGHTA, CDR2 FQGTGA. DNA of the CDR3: TGTGCCAGCAGCTTAGCGAGTTCGTCGGAGCAGTACTTC. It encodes CASSLASSSEQYF.

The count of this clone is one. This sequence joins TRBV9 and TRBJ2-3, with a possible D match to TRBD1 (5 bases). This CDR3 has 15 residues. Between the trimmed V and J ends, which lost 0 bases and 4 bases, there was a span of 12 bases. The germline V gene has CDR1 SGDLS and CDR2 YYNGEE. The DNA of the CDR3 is TGTGCCAGCAGCGTAGGGATTCAGGGTGCAGATACGCAGTATTTT. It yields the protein CASSVGIQGADTQYF.

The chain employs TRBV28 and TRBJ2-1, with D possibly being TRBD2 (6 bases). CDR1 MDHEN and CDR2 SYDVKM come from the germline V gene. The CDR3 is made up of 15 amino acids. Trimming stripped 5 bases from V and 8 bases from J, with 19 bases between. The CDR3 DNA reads TGTGCCAGCAGTCCGTGGGACTTACGTCGCGATGAGCAGTTCTTC. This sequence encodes CASSPWDLRRDEQFF.

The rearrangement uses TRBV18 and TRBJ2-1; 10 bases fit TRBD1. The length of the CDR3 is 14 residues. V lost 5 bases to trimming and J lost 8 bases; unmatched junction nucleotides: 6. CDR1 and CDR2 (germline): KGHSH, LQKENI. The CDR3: CASSSRDRGHEQFF. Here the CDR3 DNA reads TGTGCCAGCTCAAGCCGGGACAGGGGTCATGAGCAGTTCTTC.

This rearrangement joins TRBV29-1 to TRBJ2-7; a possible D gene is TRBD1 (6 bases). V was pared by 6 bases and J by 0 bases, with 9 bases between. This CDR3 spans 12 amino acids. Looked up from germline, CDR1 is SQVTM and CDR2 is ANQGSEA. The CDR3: CSVGDTSYEQYF. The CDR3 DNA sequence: TGCAGCGTCGGGGACACCTCCTACGAGCAGTACTTC.

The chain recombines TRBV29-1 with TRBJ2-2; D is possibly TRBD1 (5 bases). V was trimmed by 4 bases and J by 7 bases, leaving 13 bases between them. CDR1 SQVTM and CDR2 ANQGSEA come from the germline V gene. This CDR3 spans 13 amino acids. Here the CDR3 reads CSVGVTANGELFF. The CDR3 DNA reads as TGCAGCGTTGGAGTGACAGCGAACGGGGAGCTGTTTTTT.

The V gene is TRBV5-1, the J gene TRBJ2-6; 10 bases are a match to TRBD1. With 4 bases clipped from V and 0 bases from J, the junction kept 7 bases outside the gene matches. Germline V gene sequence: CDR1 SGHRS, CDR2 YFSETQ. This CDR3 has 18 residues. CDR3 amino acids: CASSTWTGGTSGANVLTF. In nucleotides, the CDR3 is TGCGCCAGCAGCACCTGGACAGGGGGAACCTCTGGGGCCAACGTCCTGACTTTC. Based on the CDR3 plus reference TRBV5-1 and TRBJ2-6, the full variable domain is KAGVTQTPRYLIKTRGQQVTLSCSPISGHRSVSWYQQTPGQGLQFLFEYFSETQRNKGNFPGRFSGRQFSNSRSEMNVSTLELGDSALYLCASSTWTGGTSGANVLTFGAGSRLTVL.

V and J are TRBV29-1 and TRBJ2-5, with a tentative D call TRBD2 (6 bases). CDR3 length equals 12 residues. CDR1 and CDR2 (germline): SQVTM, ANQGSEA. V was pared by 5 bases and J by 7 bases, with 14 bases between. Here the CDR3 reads CSVQALGGTQYF. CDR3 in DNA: TGCAGCGTTCAGGCCCTGGGGGGGACCCAGTACTTC.

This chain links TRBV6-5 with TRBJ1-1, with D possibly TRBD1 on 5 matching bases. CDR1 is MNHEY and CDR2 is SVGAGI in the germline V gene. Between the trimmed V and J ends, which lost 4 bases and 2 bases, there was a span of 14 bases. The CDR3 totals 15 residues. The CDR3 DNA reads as TGTGCCAGCAGTTTTAGACAGAGACTCAACACTGAAGCTTTCTTT. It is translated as CASSFRQRLNTEAFF.

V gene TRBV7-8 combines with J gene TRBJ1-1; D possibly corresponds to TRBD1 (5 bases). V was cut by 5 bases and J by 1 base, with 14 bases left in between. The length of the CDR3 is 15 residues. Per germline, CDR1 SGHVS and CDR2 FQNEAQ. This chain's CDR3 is CASSPRDSRNTEAFF. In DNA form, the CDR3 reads TGTGCCAGCAGCCCTCGGGACTCTCGGAACACTGAAGCTTTCTTT.